This TCR beta chain came from a study of blood T cells in healthy people across ages. Using a J-beta primer mix together with a sample-barcoded 5' primer, a second PCR was run for about 6 to 12 cycles. One entry per CDR3 protein, called by TCRdb with MiXCR from the 5' RACE reads. The profile shows 1,800,000 or so distinct CDR3 sequences, roughly 43% of them singletons. The germline gives CDR1 SGHTA, CDR2 FQGNSA. This CDR3 contains 16 residues. This clonotype came up once. Compared with germline, one end of the junction differs, possibly owing to a read error. The TCR was taken from a human donor in good health. The sequenced sample consisted of blood. This chain joins TRBV7-2 and TRBJ2-7, with D uncertain. The CDR3 DNA is TGTGCCGGCAGCTTAGGAAGGCCTGCGAGCTCCTACGAGCAGTACTTC. Translation gives CAGSLGRPASSYEQYF.